This passage covers 22 T cell receptor beta chains from one sample sequenced in a study of blood T cell repertoires in COVID-19. The table came from immunoSEQ multiplex PCR; TCRdb's copy has only in-frame clones and leaves some out. The data show about 240,000 clones, around 86% seen once. The sequenced material came from peripheral blood. Receptors originate from a man older than 75 with acute or convalescent COVID-19.

The rearrangement links TRBV11-2 to TRBJ2-5; perhaps TRBD2 as D (6 bases). V dropped 5 bases and J dropped 4 bases, with 20 bases sitting between them. The CDR3 consists of 16 residues. CDR1 and CDR2 (germline): SGHAT, FQNNGV. The CDR3 region is CASSPGTHPGTETQYF. For the CDR3, the DNA is TGTGCCAGCAGCCCCGGGACTCACCCTGGCACAGAGACCCAGTACTTC.

The chain uses TRBV21-1 and TRBJ1-5; the table gives TRBD1 as D, unverified against the DNA. TRBV21-1 is tagged as a pseudogene. The CDR3 covers 18 residues. The CDR3 here is CASSKEAGTGSSNQPQHF. The DNA for the CDR3 is TGTGCCAGCAGCAAAGAAGCGGGGACAGGGAGTAGCAATCAGCCCCAGCATTTT.

This clone showed up just a few times. The chain's CDR3 is CASSESPANSPLHF. The CDR3 DNA sequence: TGTGCCAGCAGTGAAAGCCCAGCGAATTCACCCCTCCACTTT. The V gene is TRBV2, the J gene TRBJ1-6, with D uncertain. The CDR3 extends over 14 amino acids. The germline CDR1 and CDR2 sequences are SNHLY and FYNNEI. Deletions cut 2 bases from V and 7 bases from J, with 9 bases between.

The rearrangement joins TRBV5-1 to TRBJ2-1; 9 nucleotides agree with TRBD1. The germline V gene encodes CDR1 SGHRS and CDR2 YFSETQ. After removal of 4 bases from V and 8 bases from J, the junction contained 13 bases not matched to a gene. This CDR3 comprises 16 residues. This CDR3 is CASSMYPGQGGDEQFF. DNA for the CDR3: TGCGCCAGCAGCATGTACCCGGGACAGGGTGGAGATGAGCAGTTCTTC.

The rearrangement uses TRBV10-2 and TRBJ2-7; TRBD1 might be the D (6 bases). Germline V gene lookup returns CDR1 WSHSY and CDR2 SAAADI. V shed 6 bases and J shed 4 bases, with 7 bases lying between them. The CDR3 length is 11 residues. CDR3 sequence: CASRDRYEQYF. CDR3 nucleotides: TGCGCCAGCAGAGACAGGTACGAGCAGTACTTC.

The chain links TRBV3-1 (or the pseudogene TRBV3-2) to TRBJ2-5, with 13 bases that match TRBD2. The CDR3 covers 17 residues. V lost 0 bases and J lost 2; bases outside the gene matches: 3. Germline V gene data show CDR1 as LGHDT and CDR2 as YNNKEL (reference sequence). This chain's CDR3 is CASSQELTSGGQETQYF. DNA of the CDR3: TGTGCCAGCAGCCAAGAGTTGACTAGCGGGGGGCAAGAGACCCAGTACTTC.

The V and J genes are TRBV28 and TRBJ1-5; TRBD1 matches at 11 bases. Germline V gene sequence: CDR1 MDHEN, CDR2 SYDVKM. V lost 6 bases and J lost 4; bases outside the gene matches: 8. The CDR3 length is 16 residues. The CDR3 sequence: CASSSPGQGGNQPQHF. The CDR3 coding sequence is TGTGCCAGCAGCTCTCCGGGACAGGGGGGTAATCAGCCCCAGCATTTT.

CDR3 nucleotide sequence: TGCGCCAGCAGCCAAGGCGGGGGAAGCACAGATACGCAGTATTTT. Its protein is CASSQGGGSTDTQYF. The chain joins TRBV5-1 to TRBJ2-3; 7 bases agree with TRBD2. This CDR3 comprises 15 residues. Germline CDR1 is SGHRS and CDR2 is YFSETQ. V lost 4 bases to trimming and J lost 0 bases; unmatched junction nucleotides: 5.

The rearrangement links TRBV5-1 to TRBJ1-5; 8 bases match TRBD1. Unmatched junction bases numbered 18, after V lost 0 bases and J lost 10 bases. The germline V gene encodes CDR1 SGHRS and CDR2 YFSETQ. The CDR3 has 18 residues. The DNA for the CDR3 is TGCGCCAGCAGCTTGGAGGGGCGGACAGGGCCATTTTCCGAACCCCAGCATTTT. Its translation: CASSLEGRTGPFSEPQHF.

The gene calls are TRBV6-5 and TRBJ1-1; D gene unclear. Germline values: CDR1 MNHEY, CDR2 SVGAGI. The CDR3 consists of 14 residues. Trimming removed 4 bases from V and 2 bases from J, with 11 bases in between. CDR3 in DNA: TGTGCCAGCAGTTCCCCGGGATACAACACTGAAGCTTTCTTT. As protein: CASSSPGYNTEAFF.

The J gene is TRBJ1-1, the V gene TRBV6-5, with D possibly TRBD1 on 5 matching bases. V dropped 6 bases and J dropped 8 bases, with 13 bases sitting between them. CDR1 and CDR2 from the germline V gene are MNHEY and SVGAGI. This CDR3 has 12 amino acids. This CDR3 reads CASSQGYSEAFF. CDR3 DNA sequence: TGTGCCAGCAGCCAGGGATACTCGGAAGCTTTCTTT.

V is TRBV7-2 and J is TRBJ1-3; D is ambiguous. The V gene lost 5 bases and the J gene lost 0 bases, with 17 bases spanning the gap. Per the germline V gene, CDR1 is SGHTA and CDR2 is FQGNSA. The CDR3 runs to 17 residues. The CDR3 loop is CASSRQVGVDSGNTIYF. The CDR3 DNA reads TGTGCCAGCAGCCGCCAGGTCGGGGTAGACTCTGGAAACACCATATATTTT.

This rearrangement joins TRBV7-3 to TRBJ1-2; TRBD1 matches 10 bases. The CDR3 length is 14 residues. Germline loops: CDR1 SGHTA, CDR2 FQGTGA. Trimming at V came to 3 bases and at J to 5 bases, leaving 3 bases not matched to a gene. The CDR3 DNA reads as TGTGCCAGCAGCTTCGGACAGGGGGATTATGGCTACACCTTC. Amino acids: CASSFGQGDYGYTF.

This chain connects TRBV7-2 to TRBJ2-1, with TRBD1 identical over 11 bases. CDR1 is SGHTA, CDR2 FQGNSA, per germline. The length of the CDR3 is 15 residues. V dropped 1 base and J dropped 7; count of bases not matched to a gene: 3. This CDR3 is CASSLGTGGMNEQFF. The CDR3 DNA follows: TGTGCCAGCAGCTTAGGGACAGGGGGCATGAATGAGCAGTTCTTC.

CDR3 region: CASSTTRRSVAFF. Here the CDR3 DNA reads TGTGCCAGTAGTACCACCCGCCGCTCGGTGGCTTTCTTT. This rearrangement joins TRBV19 to TRBJ1-1; no reliable D call. CDR1 LNHDA and CDR2 SQIVND come from the germline V gene (reference sequence). V was trimmed by 4 bases and J by 11 bases, leaving 17 bases between them. The CDR3 contains 13 residues.

This clone appeared a single time. The chain couples TRBV5-8 to TRBJ2-5; maybe TRBD1 (5 bases). The V end was cut by 4 bases, the J end by 2 bases, with 15 bases between. Germline assignment: CDR1 SGHTS and CDR2 YDEGEE. This CDR3 has 15 residues. CDR3 sequence (DNA): TGTGCCAGCAGCCAGGGCAAGGGGAATCAAGAGACCCAGTACTTC. This translates into CASSQGKGNQETQYF.

This chain joins TRBV5-6 and TRBJ2-7; D might be TRBD1 (6 bases). This CDR3 region has 13 residues. Germline V gene data show CDR1 as SGHDT and CDR2 as YYEEEE. V lost 7 bases, J lost 5 bases, and 16 bases lay in between. The CDR3 DNA reads TGTGCCAGCGGACCGACAGGAATCCACGAGCAGTACTTC. Protein sequence: CASGPTGIHEQYF.

This rearrangement joins TRBV12-3 or TRBV12-4 to TRBJ1-1; D is uncertain. V lost 3 bases and J 3 bases, leaving 8 bases between the germline ends. The CDR3 is 13 amino acids. The CDR3 sequence: CASSLLRDTEAFF. The CDR3 nucleotides are TGTGCCAGCAGTTTGTTACGAGACACTGAAGCTTTCTTT.

J is TRBJ2-1 and V is TRBV19; D unclear. Germline lookup yields CDR1 LNHDA and CDR2 SQIVND (reference sequence). Trimming removed 1 base at V and 7 bases at J, with 11 bases between. The CDR3 runs 14 residues. CDR3 DNA: TGTGCCAGTAGTATAGGTACAGTCGGAAATGAGCAGTTCTTC. This sequence encodes CASSIGTVGNEQFF.

The rearrangement links TRBV2 to TRBJ1-1; D gene uncertain. CDR3 size: 11 residues. Trimming cost V 6 bases and J 2 bases, with 4 bases left between them. The germline CDR1 and CDR2 sequences are SNHLY and FYNNEI. The CDR3 loop is CASSQNTEAFF. CDR3 bases: TGTGCCAGCAGCCAAAACACTGAAGCTTTCTTT.

A few counts support this clone. This chain links TRBV5-1 with TRBJ2-7; TRBD1 agrees at 10 bases. Unmatched junction bases numbered 6, after V lost 0 bases and J lost 3 bases. The CDR3 runs 16 residues. The germline V gene encodes CDR1 SGHRS and CDR2 YFSETQ. CDR3 DNA sequence: TGCGCCAGCAGCTTGGTCCTGGGACAGGGGAGCTACGAGCAGTACTTC. Protein: CASSLVLGQGSYEQYF.

The chain has TRBV6-6 and TRBJ2-5; D might be TRBD2 (7 bases). This CDR3 region has 15 residues. The V gene's germline CDR1 is MNHNY and CDR2 SVGAGI (reference sequence). The ends were cut back, 11 bases at V and 4 bases at J, with 23 bases in the middle. The CDR3 sequence: CAAKEPRGARETQYF. The CDR3 DNA sequence: TGTGCCGCCAAAGAACCTCGGGGGGCGAGAGAGACCCAGTACTTC.